Listed below are T cell receptor beta chains from one sample, sequenced in a study of radiotherapy plus CTLA-4 blockade in lung cancer. Repertoires were generated with immunoSEQ multiplex PCR, while TCRdb's copy carries only in-frame clones and drops some. Among some 110,000 clones listed, 81% were seen once. The input for sequencing was peripheral blood, taken from a patient treated with radiotherapy plus ipilimumab. The receptors shown here come from a human donor with non-small cell lung cancer that progressed on radiotherapy plus ipilimumab. Some clones in this sample may be carry-over from other donors' samples. CDR3s include the opening cysteine and the closing phenylalanine or tryptophan. The D gene is left open where the match is weak.

d_call v_call cdr3_aa
TRBD1 TRBV5-5 CASSSDRGGNTIYF
NA TRBV9 CASSVTGDPYEQYF
NA TRBV4-3 CASSQGVRANYGYTF
TRBD1 TRBV15 CATSRDQGTGSVKLFF
TRBD1 TRBV6-5 CASSSGDREYEQYF
NA TRBV19 CASSIGPRVGYTF
TRBD1 TRBV27 CASTPTGGGQPQHF
TRBD2 TRBV5-1 CASSPGPQRGFTYEQYF
NA TRBV4-2 CASSQEGVWGVPNTEAFF
NA TRBV18 CASSPSYRDEAFF
TRBD1 TRBV6-5 CASRAGQGSLEQYF
NA TRBV7-9 CASSLGAGWGTEAFF
TRBD1 TRBV5-1 CASSQTGVNTEAFF
NA TRBV5-1 CASTPLPRGTTDTQYF
TRBD2 TRBV11-3 CASSLGTSLHNEQFF
NA TRBV10-2 CASRLQAEQYF
TRBD1 TRBV6-5 CASSRTGGYGYTF
NA TRBV5-1 CASSLGSGTTYEQYF
NA TRBV10-3 CAISESSEGARNTIYF
NA TRBV19 CASIPLVTLGPSYNSPLHF
TRBD1 TRBV7-6 CASSFGTGGNTQYF
NA TRBV2 CASSVVVGGEQFF
NA TRBV2 CATSWGSLSYEQYF
TRBD1 TRBV5-1 CASKDRGSSYEQYF
NA TRBV6-5 CASRTPMGPSYEQYF
TRBD1 TRBV2 CASRDRVGSYNSPLHF
NA TRBV10-3 CAIRGDNEQFF